This T cell receptor (beta chain) was sequenced during a study of cytomegalovirus exposure and HLA in healthy donors. The V end lost 3 bases, the J end lost 1 base, and 9 bases lay between the germline ends. The CDR3 spans 13 residues. Germline V gene data show CDR1 as GTSNPN and CDR2 as SVGIG (reference sequence). This clone turned up a few times. PCR involved 60 Vbeta and 13 Jbeta primers. Repertoires were generated with immunoSEQ multiplex PCR, while TCRdb's copy carries only in-frame clones and drops some. The profile shows 95,000 to 150,000 clones, less than 10% of them singletons. The clonotype comes from a woman aged 40-49 years in good health and CMV-seropositive. Sequencing used PBMCs. V is TRBV30 and J is TRBJ1-1; D is unresolved. CDR3 residues: CAWSSEWNTEAFF. CDR3 sequence (DNA): TGTGCCTGGAGCTCCGAGTGGAACACTGAAGCTTTCTTT.